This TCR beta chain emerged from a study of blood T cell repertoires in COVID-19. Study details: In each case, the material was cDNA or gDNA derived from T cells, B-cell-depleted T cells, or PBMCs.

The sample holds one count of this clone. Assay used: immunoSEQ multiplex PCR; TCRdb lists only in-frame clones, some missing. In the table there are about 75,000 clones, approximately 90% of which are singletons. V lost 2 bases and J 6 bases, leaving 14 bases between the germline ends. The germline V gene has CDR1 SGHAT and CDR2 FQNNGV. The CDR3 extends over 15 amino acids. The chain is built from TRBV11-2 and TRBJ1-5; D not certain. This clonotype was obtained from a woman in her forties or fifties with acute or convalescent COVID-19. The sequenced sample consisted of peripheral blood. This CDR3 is CASSLQGGGIQPQHF. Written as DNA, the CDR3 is TGTGCCAGCAGCTTACAAGGAGGCGGAATTCAGCCCCAGCATTTT.